These 15 T cell receptor beta chains originate from one sample sequenced in a study of regulatory T cells in long-lasting Graves disease. Documented time point: newly diagnosed GD, antithyroid drugs for less than 3 months. Isolated PBMC RNA provided the starting material for the TCR library. Arm-PCR with iRepertoire HTBI primers amplified the CDR3 regions for these TCR beta libraries. Each CDR3 protein is one row after TCRdb ran MiXCR on the multiplex PCR reads. The table lists roughly 440,000 distinct CDR3 sequences, roughly 15% of them singletons, with about 23% in the top ten. The sample was also reused in another study, on T cells in Graves' hyperthyroidism and ophthalmopathy.

The sample consisted of peripheral blood mononuclear cells (PBMCs), taken at new diagnosis, from a patient treated with antithyroid drugs. The receptors stem from a woman aged 18-29 years with Graves disease.

The chain is built from TRBV28 and TRBJ2-2; 7 nucleotides align to TRBD1. V lost 6 bases and J lost 6; bases outside the gene matches: 4. The CDR3 consists of 13 residues. CDR1 is MDHEN, CDR2 SYDVKM, per germline. The DNA of the CDR3 is TGTGCCAGCAGCGGGACAGAGGCCGGGGAGCTGTTTTTT. It translates to CASSGTEAGELFF.

This clonotype was counted at least ten times. This chain joins TRBV28 and TRBJ1-1, with D uncertain. Per germline, CDR1 MDHEN and CDR2 SYDVKM. This CDR3 has 11 residues. Trimming took 8 bases from V and 11 from J, leaving 15 bases between them. The CDR3 loop is CASRDSLGAFF. The CDR3 DNA reads as TGTGCCAGCCGCGATAGTTTGGGGGCTTTCTTT.

This clonotype was counted many times. The chain joins TRBV12-3 or TRBV12-4 to TRBJ1-5; TRBD1 is a possible D gene (5 bases). Trimming took off 6 bases at V and 8 bases at J, with 17 bases between the two ends. The CDR3 loop spans 14 amino acids. In nucleotides, the CDR3 is TGTGCCAGCAGCGCCGAGGGACTCATTGAGCCCCAGCATTTT. This gives the protein CASSAEGLIEPQHF.

The chain carries TRBV19 and TRBJ2-3; D perhaps matches TRBD2 (5 bases). Germline loops: CDR1 LNHDA, CDR2 SQIVND (reference sequence). The CDR3 contains 15 residues. With 5 bases removed from V and 8 bases from J, the gap between germline ends came to 20 bases. In nucleotides, the CDR3 is TGTGCCAGTAGTGAGGACTCACCGCCACTTGGTACGCAGTATTTT. Residues: CASSEDSPPLGTQYF.

A word on this clonotype: A much larger clonotype is one base distant, so this may be a read error. This chain uses TRBV7-2 with TRBJ1-1; 9 bases map to TRBD1. There are 16 residues in the CDR3. After removal of 1 base from V and 5 bases from J, the junction contained 8 bases not matched to a gene. Germline CDR1 SGHTA, CDR2 FQGNSA. CDR3: CASSLESGTGRTEAFF. The CDR3 nucleotides are TGTGCCAGCAGCTTAGAATCTGGGACAGGGCGAACTGAAGCTTTCTTT. Drawing the rest from reference TRBV7-2 and TRBJ1-1, the complete variable domain is GAGVSQSPSNKVTEKGKDVELRCDPISGHTALYWYRQSLGQGLEFLIYFQGNSAPDKSGLPSDRFSAERTGGSVSTLTIQRTQQEDSAVYLCASSLESGTGRTEAFFGQGTRLTVV.

This clonotype showed up many times. The chain is built from TRBV30 and TRBJ2-7; D may be TRBD1 or TRBD2 (7 bases each). Trimming cost V 2 bases and J 1 base, with 21 bases left between them. The V gene's germline CDR1 is GTSNPN and CDR2 SVGIG (reference sequence). The CDR3 extends over 17 amino acids. The CDR3 loop reads CAWSPYQGGGPSYEQYF. The CDR3 DNA sequence: TGTGCCTGGAGTCCCTACCAGGGGGGGGGGCCATCCTACGAGCAGTACTTC.

The rearrangement links TRBV7-2 to TRBJ2-1; no clear D gene. CDR3 length: 12 residues. V was cut by 3 bases and J by 12 bases, with 12 bases left in between. CDR1 is SGHTA, CDR2 FQGNSA, per germline. The CDR3 DNA is TGTGCCAGCAGCTTCAGTCTCTACGGGCAGTTCTTC. Its translation: CASSFSLYGQFF.

The table lists this clonotype with many counts. J is TRBJ2-7 and V is TRBV28; D is perhaps TRBD1 (5 bases). V lost 6 bases, J lost 3 bases, and 12 bases lay in between. Looked up from germline, CDR1 is MDHEN and CDR2 is SYDVKM. The CDR3 is 13 residues long. CDR3 amino acids: CASSSLQDYEQYF. The DNA of the CDR3 is TGTGCCAGCAGCTCCTTACAGGACTACGAGCAGTACTTC.

This clonotype was seen a handful of times. The chain joins TRBV27 to TRBJ2-7, with 9 bases identical to TRBD2. V lost 6 bases, J lost 3 bases, and 6 bases stayed unmatched. The germline gives CDR1 MNHEY, CDR2 SMNVEV (reference sequence). The CDR3 length is 14 residues. CDR3 sequence reads: CASSFSGSNYEQYF. CDR3 nucleotide sequence: TGTGCCAGCAGCTTTAGCGGGAGTAACTACGAGCAGTACTTC.

The genes are TRBV28 and TRBJ2-7; D uncertain. Looked up from germline, CDR1 is MDHEN and CDR2 is SYDVKM. The CDR3 contains 11 residues. V dropped 4 bases and J dropped 6 bases, with 7 bases sitting between them. The CDR3 DNA reads as TGTGCCAGCAGTTCTAGGGTCGAGCAGTACTTC. This sequence encodes CASSSRVEQYF.

The chain uses TRBV24-1 and TRBJ2-3; D could derive from TRBD1 or TRBD2 (6 bases each). CDR3 length: 16 amino acids. V was shortened by 4 bases and J by 1 base, with 14 bases between the two germline ends. Germline values: CDR1 KGHDR, CDR2 SFDVKD. The CDR3 sequence: CATSEGPGEGTDTQYF. CDR3 nucleotides: TGTGCCACCAGTGAGGGCCCAGGGGAGGGCACAGATACGCAGTATTTT.

The V gene is TRBV29-1, the J gene TRBJ1-5; D gene ambiguous. In germline, CDR1 is SQVTM, CDR2 ANQGSEA. The CDR3 extends over 13 amino acids. Trimming left V 3 bases short and J 6 bases short, with 12 bases between. The CDR3 DNA follows: TGCAGCGTTGAGGGTGGGCCGGGTCAGCCCCAGCATTTT. It codes for CSVEGGPGQPQHF.

This clonotype occurred many times. The chain carries TRBV30 and TRBJ1-1; D gene ambiguous. CDR3 size: 14 residues. Germline V CDR1 and CDR2: GTSNPN, SVGIG (reference sequence). The ends were cut back, 4 bases at V and 3 bases at J, with 15 bases in the middle. The CDR3 DNA is TGTGCCTGGAAGGATGTGGACCGAGACACTGAAGCTTTCTTT. Amino acids: CAWKDVDRDTEAFF.

The chain uses TRBV20-1 and TRBJ2-3, with TRBD2 matching over 7 bases. The CDR3 sequence is 15 residues long. Trimming took 6 bases from V and 0 from J; bases not matched to a gene: 9. Germline CDR1 DFQATT, CDR2 SNEGSKA (reference sequence). The DNA of the CDR3 is TGCAGTGCGTACAACCTAGCGGAAAGCACAGATACGCAGTATTTT. This gives the protein CSAYNLAESTDTQYF.

There are many counts of this clonotype. This chain connects TRBV20-1 to TRBJ2-5; 7 bases are shared with TRBD2. This CDR3 has 13 residues. The germline V gene has CDR1 DFQATT and CDR2 SNEGSKA (reference sequence). With 5 bases clipped from V and 5 bases from J, the junction kept 8 bases outside the gene matches. CDR3 region: CSAPSGNLETQYF. CDR3 sequence (DNA): TGCAGTGCTCCCAGCGGGAATCTCGAGACCCAGTACTTC.